Described below is a single T cell receptor (beta chain) sequence and its context. This sample stems from a study of human T cells and chemical hapten exposure. In the study overall: Investigators sensitized about 2 cm by about 2 cm of upper inner arm skin with 2% DPC. Alopecia areata, totalis or universalis affected patients, mainly female.

TCRdb re-analysed the RACE reads in MiXCR, keeping a single row per CDR3 protein. The sample carries just under 350,000 distinct CDR3 sequences, under 9% recorded once. The length of the CDR3 is 16 residues. With 0 bases removed from V and 3 bases from J, the gap between germline ends came to 11 bases. Germline CDR1 reads LGHNA; CDR2 reads YSLEER. Stated time point: patch test 1, 2 weeks after DPC sensitization. The treatment was: therapeutic diphenylcyclopropenone sensitization with weekly scalp DPC. The sample in question was whole blood, obtained in connection with sensitization to the hapten diphenylcyclopropenone (DPC). The rearrangement links TRBV4-3 to TRBJ1-4, with D unclear. The TCR was taken from a young woman with alopecia areata. Some clones in this sample may be carry-over from other donors' samples. The CDR3 sequence is CASSQDQYLSNEKLFF. CDR3 DNA: TGCGCCAGCAGCCAAGACCAGTATCTCTCTAATGAAAAACTGTTTTTT.